These 28 T cell receptor beta chains share one sample of origin, sequenced in a study of blood T cells in healthy people across ages. Together with a sample-barcoded 5' primer, a J-beta primer mix was included in a second PCR lasting about 6 to 11 cycles. Via MiXCR, TCRdb re-called the 5' RACE reads, giving one row per CDR3 protein. The sample has 1.5 million to 2 million distinct CDR3 sequences, 49% seen once. Sequenced material: blood. All receptors come from a woman aged 40 to 55 in good health.

In DNA, the CDR3 is TGCGCCAGCAGCCTTCGACAGGCTTTGGGGGAAAAACTGTTTTTT. Its translation is CASSLRQALGEKLFF. This chain joins TRBV4-1 and TRBJ1-4; D might be TRBD1 (6 bases). Trimming removed 4 bases at V and 8 bases at J, with 17 bases between. Germline lookup yields CDR1 MGHRA and CDR2 YSYEKL. This CDR3 is 15 amino acids long.

J is TRBJ1-1 and V is TRBV20-1; D ambiguous. Trimming took 1 base from V and 3 from J, leaving 15 bases between them. The CDR3 totals 15 residues. Germline CDR1 DFQATT, CDR2 SNEGSKA (reference sequence). The CDR3 DNA follows: TGCAGTGCTAGAGGTATATCCGGAGAATACACTGAAGCTTTCTTT. Protein product: CSARGISGEYTEAFF.

V gene TRBV20-1 combines with J gene TRBJ2-3, with D perhaps given as TRBD1 or TRBD2 (6 bases each). The CDR3 runs 12 residues. V shed 2 bases and J shed 9 bases, with 12 bases lying between them. Germline V gene lookup returns CDR1 DFQATT and CDR2 SNEGSKA (reference sequence). The CDR3 DNA sequence: TGCAGTGCTAGACCCGACGGGGGCACGCAGTATTTT. Its protein is CSARPDGGTQYF.

This chain uses TRBV15 with TRBJ2-7, with D perhaps given as TRBD1 or TRBD2 (5 bases each). Per the germline V gene, CDR1 is LNHNV and CDR2 is YYDKDF (reference sequence). Trimming left V 2 bases short and J 10 bases short, with 12 bases between. The CDR3 is 12 amino acids. The CDR3 here is CATSRPLGDQYF. The CDR3 DNA reads TGTGCCACCAGCAGACCTCTTGGGGACCAGTACTTC.

The chain recombines TRBV4-3 with TRBJ2-2; D unresolved. Between the trimmed V and J ends, which lost 2 bases and 3 bases, there was a span of 22 bases. Germline V gene lookup returns CDR1 LGHNA and CDR2 YSLEER. This CDR3 is 19 amino acids long. The CDR3 bases are TGCGCCAGCAGCCAAAAAATGCACTCCTCATCGGCGGACACCGGGGAGCTGTTTTTT. Amino acids: CASSQKMHSSSADTGELFF.

The V gene is TRBV6-5, the J gene TRBJ2-1; D not resolved. V was shortened by 0 bases and J by 8 bases, with 14 bases between the two germline ends. In germline, CDR1 is MNHEY, CDR2 SVGAGI. This CDR3 comprises 15 residues. CDR3 loop: CASSYSPPVLDEQFF. CDR3 bases: TGTGCCAGCAGTTACTCGCCGCCGGTATTAGATGAGCAGTTCTTC.

The gene calls are TRBV18 and TRBJ2-2, with D unclear. This CDR3 has 13 amino acids. Trimming stripped 3 bases from V and 5 bases from J, with 7 bases between. Germline CDR1 KGHSH, CDR2 LQKENI. The CDR3 nucleotides read TGTGCCAGCTCACCCTCGTGGACCGGGGAGCTGTTTTTT. It is translated as CASSPSWTGELFF.

The rearrangement joins TRBV3-1 to TRBJ1-1; TRBD1 aligns across 7 bases. This CDR3 is built from 13 residues. V lost 5 bases to trimming and J lost 7 bases; unmatched junction nucleotides: 7. Looked up from germline, CDR1 is LGHDT and CDR2 is YNNKEL (reference sequence). In nucleotides, the CDR3 is TGTGCCAGCAGCGCGGACAGGCTTAGTGAAGCTTTCTTT. Its protein is CASSADRLSEAFF.

The V call is TRBV7-2, the J call TRBJ2-5, with D perhaps matching TRBD2 (6 bases). This CDR3 region has 14 residues. With 3 bases removed from V and 3 bases from J, the gap between germline ends came to 11 bases. Germline lookup yields CDR1 SGHTA and CDR2 FQGNSA. The CDR3, as DNA: TGTGCCAGCAGCTTGAAGGGGAGGAAAGAGACCCAGTACTTC. This codes for CASSLKGRKETQYF.

The J gene is TRBJ2-7, the V gene TRBV15; no firm D call. Trimming took 3 bases from V and 6 from J, leaving 9 bases between them. CDR1 and CDR2 (germline): LNHNV, YYDKDF (reference sequence). The CDR3 totals 12 residues. This CDR3 reads CATSSKGSEQYF. The CDR3, as DNA: TGTGCCACCAGCAGCAAGGGAAGCGAGCAGTACTTC.

This chain uses TRBV7-3 with TRBJ2-1; 10 nucleotides agree with TRBD2. The germline CDR1 and CDR2 sequences are SGHTA and FQGTGA. The CDR3 has 16 residues. V gave up 2 bases and J gave up 4 bases; unmatched junction bases: 5. CDR3 in DNA: TGTGCCAGCAGCTTACGCCCTAGCGGGGGATACAATGAGCAGTTCTTC. This gives the protein CASSLRPSGGYNEQFF.

This clonotype turned up a few times. The chain uses TRBV20-1 and TRBJ2-1, with D possibly being TRBD1 or TRBD2 (5 bases each). Germline CDR1 DFQATT, CDR2 SNEGSKA (reference sequence). The CDR3 is made up of 15 amino acids. V was trimmed by 0 bases and J by 8 bases, leaving 17 bases between them. CDR3 amino acids: CSARDIRGPADEQFF. In DNA, the CDR3 is TGCAGTGCTAGAGATATTCGGGGACCCGCGGATGAGCAGTTCTTC.

The chain combines TRBV6-1 with TRBJ2-7, with 11 bases aligning to TRBD1. Germline V gene data show CDR1 as MNHNS and CDR2 as SASEGT. After removal of 6 bases from V and 4 bases from J, the junction contained 8 bases not matched to a gene. This CDR3 comprises 15 residues. The CDR3: CASSKPGQGGYEQYF. Written as DNA, the CDR3 is TGTGCCAGCAGCAAACCGGGACAGGGGGGGTACGAGCAGTACTTC.

The chain recombines TRBV12-3 or TRBV12-4 with TRBJ1-2; D is ambiguous. The CDR3 runs 15 residues. V was cut by 2 bases and J by 4 bases, with 14 bases left in between. The CDR3: CASSLSEAGGYGYTF. The CDR3 nucleotides read TGTGCCAGCAGTTTATCAGAGGCAGGCGGCTATGGCTACACCTTC.

The genes are TRBV7-2 and TRBJ2-5; D is perhaps TRBD2 (5 bases). From germline, CDR1 is SGHTA and CDR2 FQGNSA. The CDR3 has 14 amino acids. The V gene lost 5 bases and the J gene lost 4 bases, with 14 bases spanning the gap. The CDR3 DNA reads TGTGCCAGCAGCCTGAGTACTAGAGCAGAGACCCAGTACTTC. Its translation is CASSLSTRAETQYF. Drawing the rest from reference TRBV7-2 and TRBJ2-5, the complete variable domain is GAGVSQSPSNKVTEKGKDVELRCDPISGHTALYWYRQSLGQGLEFLIYFQGNSAPDKSGLPSDRFSAERTGGSVSTLTIQRTQQEDSAVYLCASSLSTRAETQYFGPGTRLLVL.

DNA of the CDR3: TGCAGTGGAGGGGATAGCTCCTATAATTCACCCCTCCACTTT. Translation gives CSGGDSSYNSPLHF. The chain couples TRBV20-1 to TRBJ1-6; possibly TRBD1 for D (5 bases). The CDR3 runs 14 residues. V lost 7 bases and J 0 bases, leaving 10 bases between the germline ends. Germline values: CDR1 DFQATT, CDR2 SNEGSKA (reference sequence).

The chain is built from TRBV6-1 and TRBJ2-1; TRBD1 matches at 10 bases. The CDR3 totals 19 residues. Trimming cost V 3 bases and J 0 bases; bases outside gene matches: 11. Germline V lookup: CDR1 MNHNS, CDR2 SASEGT. The CDR3 DNA sequence: TGTGCCAGCAGTGACCCAGACAGGGGGCCGATTAGCTCCTACAATGAGCAGTTCTTC. Its protein is CASSDPDRGPISSYNEQFF.

The chain has TRBV29-1 and TRBJ2-4; TRBD1 matches at 8 bases. The tail of the sequence fits TRBJ2-7 better, so the J call may be wrong. Germline V gene sequence: CDR1 SQVTM, CDR2 ANQGSEA. The CDR3 is 12 residues long. The CDR3 nucleotides are TGCAGCGTTCGGGAGACAGGGGACGAGCAGTACTTC. Its translation is CSVRETGDEQYF.

To note about this clonotype: At one of its ends the junction is not consistent with the germline gene, which may arise from a read error. The V and J genes are TRBV4-2 and TRBJ2-5; maybe TRBD1 (6 bases). CDR1 and CDR2 (germline): LGHNA, YNFKEQ. This CDR3 is built from 14 residues. For the CDR3, the DNA is TGTACCAGCAGCCAGACCAGGGGACCGGAGACCCAGTACTTC. It codes for CTSSQTRGPETQYF.

As to this clonotype: At one boundary the junction diverges from the germline segment, which might be a read error. The V and J genes are TRBV29-1 and TRBJ1-2; D gene ambiguous. Per the germline V gene, CDR1 is SQVTM and CDR2 is ANQGSEA. The CDR3 runs to 13 residues. CDR3 region: CSVRTHPGDGYIF. The CDR3 DNA reads as TGCAGCGTTAGGACCCACCCCGGCGATGGCTACATCTTC.

The chain has TRBV4-3 and TRBJ2-1, with 10 positions matching TRBD2. Germline CDR1 and CDR2: LGHNA and YSLEER. The CDR3 spans 16 residues. Trimming took 2 bases from V and 7 from J; bases not matched to a gene: 8. The CDR3 spells CASSQTSGGAVNEQFF. DNA of the CDR3: TGCGCCAGCAGCCAAACCAGCGGGGGGGCCGTTAATGAGCAGTTCTTC.

The gene calls are TRBV6-2 or TRBV6-3 and TRBJ1-4, with 11 bases matching TRBD1. In germline, CDR1 is MNHEY, CDR2 SVGEGT. The CDR3 runs to 16 residues. Unmatched junction bases numbered 9, after V lost 4 bases and J lost 8 bases. CDR3 region: CASSWTPGTGGEKLFF. The CDR3 DNA reads TGTGCCAGCAGTTGGACCCCCGGGACAGGGGGGGAAAAACTGTTTTTT.

The CDR3 sequence: CASSFSRGHYNEQFF. The CDR3 DNA reads TGTGCCAGCAGCTTCAGCAGGGGGCACTACAATGAGCAGTTCTTC. The chain couples TRBV7-2 to TRBJ2-1, with 8 positions matching TRBD1. V gave up 3 bases and J gave up 3 bases; unmatched junction bases: 4. The germline V gene encodes CDR1 SGHTA and CDR2 FQGNSA. The CDR3 is 15 amino acids.

The chain couples TRBV20-1 to TRBJ1-2; TRBD1 matches 8 bases. This CDR3 contains 15 residues. Germline values: CDR1 DFQATT, CDR2 SNEGSKA (reference sequence). J was trimmed by 4 bases and V by 0 bases; bases with no gene match: 7. CDR3 nucleotide sequence: TGCAGTGCTAGAGATTGGGCAGGGGGCGGCTATGGCTACACCTTC. As protein: CSARDWAGGGYGYTF.

This chain uses TRBV7-9 with TRBJ1-2; 8 bases agree with TRBD1. CDR1 and CDR2 (germline): SEHNR, FQNEAQ (reference sequence). Losses at the gene ends were 4 bases for V and 4 bases for J; bases not matched to a gene: 8. This CDR3 has 15 amino acids. Written as DNA, the CDR3 is TGTGCCAGCAGCTCAAGGACAGGGACCGTCTATGGCTACACCTTC. Protein product: CASSSRTGTVYGYTF.

CDR3 nucleotides: TGTGCCAGCAGCCAGGACAGCTACGGCAATCAGCCCCAGCATTTT. Translation: CASSQDSYGNQPQHF. The chain links TRBV6-2 or TRBV6-3 to TRBJ1-5; TRBD1 is a possible D gene (6 bases). Per the germline V gene, CDR1 is MNHEY and CDR2 is SVGEGT. This CDR3 has 15 residues. Between the trimmed V and J ends, which lost 6 bases and 2 bases, there was a span of 14 bases.

V gene TRBV6-6 combines with J gene TRBJ2-3; D tentatively fits TRBD1 or TRBD2 (5 bases each). Germline assignment: CDR1 MNHNY and CDR2 SVGAGI (reference sequence). V was pared by 6 bases and J by 3 bases, with 13 bases between. CDR3 length: 14 residues. This CDR3 reads CASRDGRETDTQYF. CDR3 sequence (DNA): TGTGCCAGCAGAGACGGCAGGGAGACAGATACGCAGTATTTT.

This clonotype was seen more than once but under ten times. In DNA form, the CDR3 reads TGCAGCGTTGAACAGGGAAGACAAACCCAGTACTTC. The encoded protein is CSVEQGRQTQYF. The chain is built from TRBV29-1 and TRBJ2-5; possibly TRBD1 for D (5 bases). The germline V gene has CDR1 SQVTM and CDR2 ANQGSEA. There are 12 residues in the CDR3. Trimming took 2 bases from V and 8 from J, leaving 12 bases between them.